This T cell receptor beta chain is from a study of PD-L1 blockade in urothelial cancer. Study at large: Once treatment had started, blood was analyzed at 3 weeks (second dose) and again at 6 weeks.

Time point reported: pretreatment peripheral blood. Assay: immunoSEQ multiplex PCR; the TCRdb copy retains only in-frame clones and omits some. The sample holds over 100,000 clones, about 88% seen once. The CDR3 runs 14 residues. Germline CDR1 and CDR2: SGDLS and YYNGEE. V dropped 4 bases and J dropped 2 bases, with 10 bases sitting between them. Material: PBMCs, obtained around atezolizumab (anti-PD-L1) treatment. This chain links TRBV9 with TRBJ1-3; maybe TRBD1 (5 bases). The TCR comes from a man between 45 and 60 years old with urothelial cancer. The DNA of the CDR3 is TGTGCCAGCAGCATCCGGGGGACTGGAAACACCATATATTTT. This gives the protein CASSIRGTGNTIYF.